The 12 T cell receptor beta chains reported below all come from one sample, sequenced in a study of neoadjuvant anti-PD-1 for oral cavity cancer. The table came from immunoSEQ multiplex PCR; TCRdb's copy has only in-frame clones and leaves some out. Of around 6,500 clones listed, about 80% are singletons. This sample comprised PBMCs, obtained before nivolumab (anti-PD-1) treatment. Every receptor here comes from a person aged 35 to 85 with oral cavity squamous cell carcinoma.

The genes are TRBV5-1 and TRBJ1-1; D unresolved. Trimming took 0 bases from V and 0 from J, leaving 6 bases between them. CDR3 size: 14 residues. Germline assignment: CDR1 SGHRS and CDR2 YFSETQ. CDR3 amino acids: CASSLGRLNTEAFF. The CDR3 DNA reads TGCGCCAGCAGCTTGGGGAGATTGAACACTGAAGCTTTCTTT.

The chain couples TRBV7-2 to TRBJ1-2; weak D call: TRBD1 (5 bases). Germline assignment: CDR1 SGHTA and CDR2 FQGNSA. The CDR3 consists of 15 residues. Trimming stripped 0 bases from V and 3 bases from J, with 11 bases between. Here the CDR3 DNA reads TGTGCCAGCAGCTTAGCGCTGGGACCCTACTATGGCTACACCTTC. Its translation is CASSLALGPYYGYTF. The full variable domain, rest sourced from reference TRBV7-2 and TRBJ1-2, is GAGVSQSPSNKVTEKGKDVELRCDPISGHTALYWYRQSLGQGLEFLIYFQGNSAPDKSGLPSDRFSAERTGGSVSTLTIQRTQQEDSAVYLCASSLALGPYYGYTFGSGTRLTVV.

This clone has just a few counts. The V call is TRBV5-6, the J call TRBJ2-2, with D hard to call. The V end was cut by 0 bases, the J end by 8 bases, with 8 bases between. Germline V gives CDR1 SGHDT, CDR2 YYEEEE. CDR3 length equals 13 residues. The CDR3 DNA is TGTGCCAGCAGCTTGGTATCGTCTGGGGAGCTGTTTTTT. Its protein is CASSLVSSGELFF.

The J gene is TRBJ2-1, the V gene TRBV9; no definite D call. V lost 3 bases, J lost 5 bases, and 15 bases lay in between. The CDR3 is 15 residues long. CDR1 SGDLS and CDR2 YYNGEE come from the germline V gene. The CDR3: CASSAQSWMNNEQFF. In DNA form, the CDR3 reads TGTGCCAGCAGCGCGCAGAGCTGGATGAACAATGAGCAGTTCTTC. The full variable domain, its missing parts supplied by reference TRBV9 and TRBJ2-1, is DSGVTQTPKHLITATGQRVTLRCSPRSGDLSVYWYQQSLDQGLQFLIQYYNGEERAKGNILERFSAQQFPDLHSELNLSSLELGDSALYFCASSAQSWMNNEQFFGPGTRLTVL.

The V and J genes are TRBV10-3 and TRBJ1-2, with TRBD1 matching over 10 bases. This CDR3 is built from 15 residues. V shed 2 bases and J 3 bases; nucleotides not matched to a gene: 3. Per germline, CDR1 ENHRY and CDR2 SYGVKD. The CDR3 nucleotides read TGTGCCATCAGTGAGAGCGGGACAGGGGACTATGGCTACACCTTC. It is translated as CAISESGTGDYGYTF.

The V and J genes are TRBV15 and TRBJ1-4; D is uncertain. This CDR3 is 13 amino acids long. Germline assignment: CDR1 LNHNV and CDR2 YYDKDF (reference sequence). V lost 3 bases and J 10 bases, leaving 12 bases between the germline ends. In DNA, the CDR3 is TGTGCCACCAGCAGCCGCGCCGATGGAAAACTGTTTTTT. As protein: CATSSRADGKLFF.

This clone was recorded once. The chain uses TRBV5-8 and TRBJ2-2, with D tentatively TRBD1 or TRBD2 (5 bases each). Germline V gene sequence: CDR1 SGHTS, CDR2 YDEGEE. The CDR3 covers 16 residues. V dropped 0 bases and J dropped 3 bases, with 12 bases sitting between them. CDR3 DNA sequence: TGTGCCAGCAGCTTGGGTGCAGGGCGGGACACCGGGGAGCTGTTTTTT. It translates to CASSLGAGRDTGELFF.

The chain uses TRBV10-2 and TRBJ2-2, with D unclear. This CDR3 spans 15 amino acids. Germline V gene data show CDR1 as WSHSY and CDR2 as SAAADI. Deletions cut 0 bases from V and 5 bases from J, with 10 bases between. This CDR3 is CASSESILGTGELFF. The CDR3 coding sequence is TGCGCCAGCAGTGAGTCTATCCTTGGGACCGGGGAGCTGTTTTTT.

The genes are TRBV5-1 and TRBJ2-7; D call uncertain. CDR3 length: 15 amino acids. Germline CDR1 and CDR2: SGHRS and YFSETQ. V gave up 0 bases and J gave up 0 bases, with 10 bases separating them. CDR3 sequence (DNA): TGCGCCAGCAGCTTGGGATTAACACCCTCCTACGAGCAGTACTTC. It yields the protein CASSLGLTPSYEQYF.

This chain connects TRBV7-2 to TRBJ1-5, with a tentative D call TRBD1 (5 bases). CDR1 SGHTA and CDR2 FQGNSA come from the germline V gene. Trimming left V 4 bases short and J 5 bases short, with 12 bases between. The CDR3 sequence is 14 residues long. The CDR3 sequence is CASSSGGGYQPQHF. DNA of the CDR3: TGTGCCAGCAGCTCCGGCGGGGGGTATCAGCCCCAGCATTTT.

This clone was recorded a few times. The chain is built from TRBV21-1 and TRBJ1-2. TRBV21-1 is a pseudogene. The CDR3 runs to 13 residues. The CDR3 sequence is CAFEGRGSEGYTF. CDR3 DNA sequence: TGTGCCTTTGAGGGTCGGGGATCGGAGGGCTACACCTTC.

The V and J genes are TRBV2 and TRBJ2-7; 11 nucleotides align to TRBD2. Losses at the gene ends were 3 bases for V and 1 base for J; bases not matched to a gene: 2. The CDR3 spans 15 residues. Per the germline V gene, CDR1 is SNHLY and CDR2 is FYNNEI. In DNA, the CDR3 is TGTGCCAGCAGTGAGGGACTAGCGGAGTCCTACGAGCAGTACTTC. This encodes CASSEGLAESYEQYF. Drawing the rest from reference TRBV2 and TRBJ2-7, the complete variable domain is EPEVTQTPSHQVTQMGQEVILRCVPISNHLYFYWYRQILGQKVEFLVSFYNNEISEKSEIFDDQFSVERPDGSNFTLKIRSTKLEDSAMYFCASSEGLAESYEQYFGPGTRLTVT.